The 13 T cell receptor beta chains below were found in one sample sequenced in a study of CD8 T cells in ankylosing spondylitis. TCRdb analysed the 5' RACE reads with MiXCR anew, one entry per CDR3 protein. Here the sample spans 300,000 to 350,000 distinct CDR3 sequences, roughly 20% being singletons. Sample: blood, either unsorted or a sorted T cell fraction (not recorded which). The receptors stem from a female donor with ankylosing spondylitis or in good health (not recorded which).

This chain joins TRBV7-3 and TRBJ1-2; 7 bases agree with TRBD1. The CDR3 extends over 13 amino acids. V was pared by 2 bases and J by 7 bases, with 4 bases of the junction left unmatched. Germline values: CDR1 SGHTA, CDR2 FQGTGA. The CDR3 region is CASSLEGAIGYTF. In DNA, the CDR3 is TGTGCCAGCAGCTTAGAGGGGGCGATTGGCTACACCTTC.

This rearrangement joins TRBV5-1 to TRBJ2-1; TRBD2 matches 13 bases. Trimming at V came to 8 bases and at J to 6 bases, leaving 8 bases not matched to a gene. The CDR3 is 15 amino acids. CDR1 is SGHRS and CDR2 is YFSETQ in the germline V gene. The DNA of the CDR3 is TGCGCCAGTACACCGGGACTAGCGGGACTCAATGAGCAGTTCTTC. Translation gives CASTPGLAGLNEQFF.

V and J are TRBV6-1 and TRBJ2-7; 7 nucleotides line up with TRBD2. Germline CDR1 is MNHNS and CDR2 is SASEGT. V was clipped by 11 bases and J by 3 bases; unmatched bases: 7. This CDR3 contains 12 residues. CDR3 bases: TGTGCCTGGGAATCTAGCGGCTACGAGCAGTACTTC. Translation gives CAWESSGYEQYF.

The genes are TRBV6-2 or TRBV6-3 and TRBJ2-7; D is undetermined. This CDR3 region has 15 residues. V was shortened by 2 bases and J by 3 bases, with 14 bases between the two germline ends. CDR1 is MNHEY, CDR2 SVGEGT, per germline. As DNA, the CDR3 is TGTGCCAGCAGTTACAAGAGATCGGATCACTACGAGCAGTACTTC. Translated, it gives CASSYKRSDHYEQYF.

The rearrangement uses TRBV7-2 and TRBJ1-2, with D uncertain. Germline V gene data show CDR1 as SGHTA and CDR2 as FQGNSA. The CDR3 length is 14 residues. Trimming removed 3 bases from V and 6 bases from J, with 14 bases in between. The DNA for the CDR3 is TGTGCCAGCAGCTTTTCCGGGCCTGGGGATGGCTACACCTTC. Its protein is CASSFSGPGDGYTF.

This clonotype was seen at least ten times. V gene TRBV10-3 combines with J gene TRBJ2-7; 11 bases are shared with TRBD1. The CDR3 loop spans 16 amino acids. Germline-derived CDR1 and CDR2 are ENHRY and SYGVKD. V shed 0 bases, J shed 3 bases, and the junction held 4 bases outside the gene matches. The CDR3 reads CAISESRGTGGYEQYF. For the CDR3, the DNA is TGTGCCATCAGTGAGTCGAGGGGGACAGGGGGCTACGAGCAGTACTTC.

This chain connects TRBV9 to TRBJ2-5; 7 bases are shared with TRBD2. CDR3 length: 16 residues. CDR1 is SGDLS, CDR2 YYNGEE, per germline. Germline trimming cut 0 bases from V and 5 bases from J; bases unmatched to any gene: 10. The CDR3 nucleotides read TGTGCCAGCAGCGTAGGTGGCGGGAGAGTGCAGGAGACCCAGTACTTC. As protein: CASSVGGGRVQETQYF. Based on the CDR3 plus reference TRBV9 and TRBJ2-5, the full variable domain is DSGVTQTPKHLITATGQRVTLRCSPRSGDLSVYWYQQSLDQGLQFLIQYYNGEERAKGNILERFSAQQFPDLHSELNLSSLELGDSALYFCASSVGGGRVQETQYFGPGTRLLVL.

In the case of this clonotype: With a much larger clone just one base away, this may be a read error. This chain joins TRBV20-1 and TRBJ2-5; either TRBD1 or TRBD2 may supply D (6 bases each). The germline V gene encodes CDR1 DFQATT and CDR2 SNEGSKA (reference sequence). The CDR3 has 14 amino acids. This CDR3 reads CSVRVTGRPETQYF. For the CDR3, the DNA is TGCAGTGTTAGAGTTACAGGGAGGCCGGAGACCCAGTACTTC.

This clonotype was observed many times. V is TRBV29-1 and J is TRBJ1-1, with a tentative D call TRBD1 (5 bases). Germline CDR1 reads SQVTM; CDR2 reads ANQGSEA. This CDR3 region has 11 residues. V was clipped by 5 bases and J by 6 bases, with 10 bases between them. CDR3 nucleotide sequence: TGCAGCGTTTGGGACCCCCCTGAAGCTTTCTTT. Translating gives CSVWDPPEAFF.

The chain combines TRBV7-9 with TRBJ1-1; no firm D call. Per the germline V gene, CDR1 is SEHNR and CDR2 is FQNEAQ (reference sequence). Between the trimmed V and J ends, which lost 7 bases and 10 bases, there was a span of 13 bases. The CDR3 runs 11 residues. The CDR3 is CASTPGDAAFF. The DNA of the CDR3 is TGTGCCAGCACTCCCGGGGATGCAGCTTTCTTT.

This clonotype was detected ten times or more. V gene TRBV4-3 combines with J gene TRBJ2-5, with D tentatively TRBD1 (6 bases). The V and J ends lost 1 base and 2 bases respectively, with 11 bases between them. Germline CDR1 LGHNA, CDR2 YSLEER. The CDR3 is 15 amino acids. CDR3 nucleotide sequence: TGCGCCAGCAGCCAAGTCGGACAGTTTCAAGAGACCCAGTACTTC. Protein sequence: CASSQVGQFQETQYF.

Only one count was recorded for this clonotype. The chain is built from TRBV12-3 or TRBV12-4 and TRBJ2-2, with 7 bases fitting TRBD1. V lost 3 bases and J lost 3; bases outside the gene matches: 1. The CDR3 length is 14 residues. The CDR3 spells CASSFQGDTGELFF. The CDR3 DNA sequence: TGTGCCAGCAGTTTTCAGGGGGACACCGGGGAGCTGTTTTTT.

This clonotype occurred a few times. The chain uses TRBV19 and TRBJ2-4; tentative D call: TRBD1 (6 bases). Trimming removed 5 bases from V and 2 bases from J, with 10 bases in between. CDR3 length: 14 residues. Germline values: CDR1 LNHDA, CDR2 SQIVND (reference sequence). CDR3 nucleotides: TGTGCCAGTAGTGACCAGGGGACCAAAAACATTCAGTACTTC. It encodes CASSDQGTKNIQYF.